This T cell receptor beta chain is drawn from a study of spatial heterogeneity in lung cancer. Study results and caveats: Counts of expanded alpha and beta TCRs within tumors tracked the tumor nonsynonymous mutation count.

TCRdb re-analysed the 5' RACE reads in MiXCR, keeping a single row per CDR3 protein. Of roughly 5,800 distinct CDR3 sequences listed, around 13% were seen once; the top ten hold about 11%. Time point given: sample taken at primary tumor resection. Per the germline V gene, CDR1 is MNHEY and CDR2 is SVGAGI. Unmatched junction bases numbered 4, after V lost 0 bases and J lost 3 bases. The CDR3 consists of 15 residues. Relative to its sample, this clonotype is medium-sized. Its cognate antigen is unknown. This beta chain represents an off-target read in a library built for alpha chains; its size is of limited meaning.

This TCR was sampled from a male donor with early-stage non-small cell lung cancer. The chain uses TRBV6-5 and TRBJ1-2, with 7 bases identical to TRBD1. The sequenced sample was lung tumor tissue, obtained at surgery. This CDR3 reads CASSYSKGAHYGYTF. CDR3 nucleotide sequence: TGTGCCAGCAGTTACTCGAAGGGGGCTCACTATGGCTACACCTTC.